This T cell receptor (beta chain) derives from a study of T cells after posttransplantation cyclophosphamide (dated by TCRdb to the mid-2010s). For context, the study as a whole: The study tracked T cell repertoire reconstitution by TRB sequencing after myeloablative bone marrow transplantation using posttransplantation cyclophosphamide as GVHD prophylaxis. Antigen receptor sequencing covered samples from roughly 35 PTCy-treated patients and 16 of their related bone marrow donors. Blood from all 30 or so PTCy patients who had 1-year posttransplant specimens underwent TRB sequencing. In 3 patients, TRB sequencing was also performed on up to 3 more blood samples taken 2 to 5.2 years after transplant, and in a handful of patients, pretransplant blood was also TRB-sequenced. TRA and TRB clonality were tightly correlated in several samples, so subsequent TCR analyses focused on TRB only. Public TRB sequences were checked against a database of over 3,000 sequences associated with responses to pathogens, tumor antigens, self-antigens and alloantigens. Here is what the overall study found, with its caveats: The TRB repertoires of T cells infiltrating skin or the GI tract showed only limited overlap with the TRB repertoires found in blood. Donor-recipient similarity was low at 1-2 months but increased during the first year, and donor CD8+ memory clones often dominated later blood repertoires. Across 45 or so patients, TRB clonality was highly associated with recipient CMV seropositivity and CMV reactivation, and PTCy diversity was similar to diversity in CNI/methotrexate controls.

TRB sequencing used genomic DNA with the immunoSEQ assay at survey resolution or the hsTCRB kit. The original pipeline was this. Initial read processing used immunoSEQ software, and repertoire analyses used the LymphoSeq R package. Clonality was computed as 1 minus normalized Shannon entropy; Gini coefficient was also calculated for each TRB dataset. Phenotypes of unsorted samples were inferred by mapping TRB sequences from sorted subsets of the recipient or donor onto the same recipient's unsorted samples. Imported from immuneACCESS, the table was reduced by TCRdb to in-frame sequences with V and J called. These copies leave out some clones; in studies compared against another copy, an unresolved V gene accounts for under half, and the cause of the remainder is not known. Clone size and V and J calls were adopted from that table, with D and trimming inferred from the DNA. In all, the sample holds thousands of clones, and 60% to 85% of those were seen once. The ten top clones hold more than 20% of the sample.

Inclusive of the bounding cysteine and phenylalanine, the CDR3 is 15 residues long. This entry keeps only the CDR3 DNA: 45 bases, framed from base 1. Trimmed from V: 4 bases; trimmed from J: 5 bases; junction bases lacking a gene match: 12. Taken from the germline V gene, the CDR1 and CDR2 loops are SGHRS and YFSETQ. Peripheral blood samples were provided by related bone marrow donors on the day of marrow donation. Peripheral blood and bone marrow mononuclear cells were isolated by Ficoll-Hypaque density centrifugation and were cryopreserved. FACS on a FACSAria II was used to sort CD4+ and CD8+ T cells, including the naive and memory subsets. A word on this clone: The antigen it binds to is not known. No much larger clone exists at a distance of one base, and base qualities are not known.

This clonotype originated in a woman in her fifties or sixties in good health and a related stem cell transplant donor. The rearrangement combines TRBV5-1 with TRBJ2-7; TRBD1 matches 7 bases in the middle. Source material: memory CD4+ T cells sorted from blood. Read as DNA, the sequence is TGCGCCAGCAGCCCCGGAGACAGGGTAGCCCACGAGCAGTACTTC. Its coded protein is CASSPGDRVAHEQYF.